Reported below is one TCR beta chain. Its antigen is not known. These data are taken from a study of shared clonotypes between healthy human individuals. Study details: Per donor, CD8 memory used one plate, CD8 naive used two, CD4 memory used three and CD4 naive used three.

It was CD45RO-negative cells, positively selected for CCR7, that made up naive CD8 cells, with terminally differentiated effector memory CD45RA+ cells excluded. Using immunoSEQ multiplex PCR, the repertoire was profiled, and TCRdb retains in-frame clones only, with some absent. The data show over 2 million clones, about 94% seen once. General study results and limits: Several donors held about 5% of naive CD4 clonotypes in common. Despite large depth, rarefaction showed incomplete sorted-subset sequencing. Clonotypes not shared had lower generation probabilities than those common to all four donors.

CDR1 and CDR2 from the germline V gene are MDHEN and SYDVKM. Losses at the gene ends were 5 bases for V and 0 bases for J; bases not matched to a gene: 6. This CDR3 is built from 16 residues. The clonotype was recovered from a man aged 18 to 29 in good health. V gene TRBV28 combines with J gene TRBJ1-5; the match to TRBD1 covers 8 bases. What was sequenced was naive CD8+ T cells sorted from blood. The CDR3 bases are TGTGCCAGCAGTATAGACAGGGGCTATAGCAATCAGCCCCAGCATTTT. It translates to CASSIDRGYSNQPQHF.